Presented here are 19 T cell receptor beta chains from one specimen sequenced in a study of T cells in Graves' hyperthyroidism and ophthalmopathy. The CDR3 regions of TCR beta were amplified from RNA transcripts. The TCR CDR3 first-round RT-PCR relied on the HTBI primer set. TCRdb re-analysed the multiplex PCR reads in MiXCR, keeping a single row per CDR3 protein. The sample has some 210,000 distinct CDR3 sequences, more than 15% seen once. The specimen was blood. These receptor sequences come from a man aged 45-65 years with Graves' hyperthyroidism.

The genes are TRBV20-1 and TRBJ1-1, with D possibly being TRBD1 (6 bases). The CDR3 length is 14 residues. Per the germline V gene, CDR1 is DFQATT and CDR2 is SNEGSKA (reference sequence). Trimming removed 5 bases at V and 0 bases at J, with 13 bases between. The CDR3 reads CSASGTNMNTEAFF. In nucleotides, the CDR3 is TGCAGTGCTTCCGGGACAAACATGAACACTGAAGCTTTCTTT.

The CDR3 loop reads CASSPGTGAYSNQPQHF. In DNA form, the CDR3 reads TGCGCCAGCAGCCCCGGGACAGGAGCTTATAGCAATCAGCCCCAGCATTTT. This chain links TRBV5-1 with TRBJ1-5, with TRBD1 matching over 8 bases. V trimming: 4 bases; J trimming: 0 bases; junction bases outside the gene matches: 9. Germline values: CDR1 SGHRS, CDR2 YFSETQ. The CDR3 has 17 amino acids.

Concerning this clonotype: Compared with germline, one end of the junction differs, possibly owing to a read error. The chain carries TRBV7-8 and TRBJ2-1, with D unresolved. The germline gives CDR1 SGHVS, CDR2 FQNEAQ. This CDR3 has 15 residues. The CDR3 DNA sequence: TGTGCCAGCAGCTTAGCCCATCGCTCCTACAATGGGCAGTTCTTC. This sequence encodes CASSLAHRSYNGQFF.

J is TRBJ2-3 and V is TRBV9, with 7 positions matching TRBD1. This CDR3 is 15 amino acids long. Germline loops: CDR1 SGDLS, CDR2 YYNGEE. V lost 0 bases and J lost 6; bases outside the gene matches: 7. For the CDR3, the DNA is TGTGCCAGCAGCGTAGCGAGGGGGCTTTGGGATACGCAGTATTTT. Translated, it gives CASSVARGLWDTQYF.

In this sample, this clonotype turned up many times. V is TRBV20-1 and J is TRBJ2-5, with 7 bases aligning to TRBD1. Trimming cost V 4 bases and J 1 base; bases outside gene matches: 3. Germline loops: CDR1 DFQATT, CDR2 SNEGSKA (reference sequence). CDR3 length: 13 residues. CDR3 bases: TGCAGTGCTAACGACAGGGTCCAAGAGACCCAGTACTTC. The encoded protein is CSANDRVQETQYF.

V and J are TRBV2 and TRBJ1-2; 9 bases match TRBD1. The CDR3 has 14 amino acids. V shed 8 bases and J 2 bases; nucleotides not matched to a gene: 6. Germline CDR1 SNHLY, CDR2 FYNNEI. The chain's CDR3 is CASGVGTGNYGYTF. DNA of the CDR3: TGTGCCAGCGGCGTGGGGACAGGGAACTATGGCTACACCTTC.

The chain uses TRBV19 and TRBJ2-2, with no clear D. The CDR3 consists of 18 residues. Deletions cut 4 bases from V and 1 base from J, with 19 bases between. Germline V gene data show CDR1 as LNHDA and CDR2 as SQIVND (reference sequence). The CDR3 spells CASSSGTASPENTGELFF. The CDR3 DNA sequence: TGTGCCAGTAGTAGCGGTACAGCCTCGCCGGAGAACACCGGGGAGCTGTTTTTT.

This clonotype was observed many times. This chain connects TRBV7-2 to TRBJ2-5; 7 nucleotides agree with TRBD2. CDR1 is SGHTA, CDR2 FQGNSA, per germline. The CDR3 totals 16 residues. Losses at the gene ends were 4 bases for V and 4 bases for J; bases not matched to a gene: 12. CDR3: CASSSSGRASGETQYF. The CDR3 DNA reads TGTGCCAGCAGCTCAAGCGGAAGGGCTAGCGGAGAGACCCAGTACTTC.

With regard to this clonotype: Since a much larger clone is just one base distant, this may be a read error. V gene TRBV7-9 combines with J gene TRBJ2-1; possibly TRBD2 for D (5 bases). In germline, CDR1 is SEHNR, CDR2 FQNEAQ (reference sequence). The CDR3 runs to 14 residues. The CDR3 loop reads CASNRRGLGNKQFF. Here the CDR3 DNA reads TGTGCCAGCAATCGTCGAGGGCTTGGCAATAAGCAGTTCTTC.

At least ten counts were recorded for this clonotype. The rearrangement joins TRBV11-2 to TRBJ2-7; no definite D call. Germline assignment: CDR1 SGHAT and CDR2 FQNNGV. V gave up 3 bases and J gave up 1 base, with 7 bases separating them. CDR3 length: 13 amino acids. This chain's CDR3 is CASSFGPSYEQYF. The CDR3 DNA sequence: TGTGCCAGCAGCTTTGGACCATCCTACGAGCAGTACTTC.

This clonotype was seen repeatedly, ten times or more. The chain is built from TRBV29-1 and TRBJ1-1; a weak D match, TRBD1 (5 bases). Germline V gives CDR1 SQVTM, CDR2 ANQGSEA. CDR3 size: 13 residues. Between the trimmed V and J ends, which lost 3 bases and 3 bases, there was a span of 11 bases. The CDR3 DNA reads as TGCAGCGTTGATACGCAAGGGGACACTGAAGCTTTCTTT. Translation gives CSVDTQGDTEAFF. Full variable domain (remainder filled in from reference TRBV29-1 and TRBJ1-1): SAVISQKPSRDICQRGTSLTIQCQVDSQVTMMFWYRQQPGQSLTLIATANQGSEATYESGFVIDKFPISRPNLTFSTLTVSNMSPEDSSIYLCSVDTQGDTEAFFGQGTRLTVV.

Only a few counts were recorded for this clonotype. The CDR3 nucleotides are TGTGCCACCAGTGAAGTGTCGGCTAATCAGCCCCAGCATTTT. Translated: CATSEVSANQPQHF. V is TRBV24-1 and J is TRBJ1-5; D unclear. The V and J ends lost 4 bases and 4 bases respectively, with 10 bases between them. The V gene's germline CDR1 is KGHDR and CDR2 SFDVKD. CDR3 length equals 14 residues.

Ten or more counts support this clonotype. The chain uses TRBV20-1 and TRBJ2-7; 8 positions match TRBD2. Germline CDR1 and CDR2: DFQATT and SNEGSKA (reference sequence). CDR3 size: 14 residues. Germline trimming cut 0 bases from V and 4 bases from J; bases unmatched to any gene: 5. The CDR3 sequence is CSARDPTSGYEQYF. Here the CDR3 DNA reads TGCAGTGCTAGAGATCCTACTAGCGGTTACGAGCAGTACTTC.

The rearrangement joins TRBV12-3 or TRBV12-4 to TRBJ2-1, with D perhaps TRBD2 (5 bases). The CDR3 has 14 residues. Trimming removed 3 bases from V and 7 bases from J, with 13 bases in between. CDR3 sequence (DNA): TGTGCCAGCAGTTTTACTGTTAGCGCGAATGAGCAGTTCTTC. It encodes CASSFTVSANEQFF.

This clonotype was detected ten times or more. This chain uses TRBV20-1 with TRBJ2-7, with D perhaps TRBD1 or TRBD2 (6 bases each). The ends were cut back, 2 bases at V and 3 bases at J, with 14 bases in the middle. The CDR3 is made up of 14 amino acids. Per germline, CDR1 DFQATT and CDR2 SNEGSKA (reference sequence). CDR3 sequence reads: CSARLPGAGYEQYF. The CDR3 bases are TGCAGTGCTAGACTCCCGGGGGCGGGCTACGAGCAGTACTTC.

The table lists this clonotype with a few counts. CDR3 nucleotides: TGTGCCAGCAGTAAATCTCCTTCTGAGGGGCTGAACACTGAAGCTTTCTTT. It specifies CASSKSPSEGLNTEAFF. The rearrangement uses TRBV28 and TRBJ1-1, with a tentative D call TRBD1 (5 bases). Trimming took 5 bases from V and 0 from J, leaving 19 bases between them. This CDR3 region has 17 residues. Germline V gene sequence: CDR1 MDHEN, CDR2 SYDVKM.

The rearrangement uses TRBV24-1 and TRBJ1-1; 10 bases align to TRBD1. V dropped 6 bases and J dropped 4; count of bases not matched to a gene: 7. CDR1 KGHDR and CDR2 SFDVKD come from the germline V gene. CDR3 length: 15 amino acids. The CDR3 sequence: CATSPGTGAITEAFF. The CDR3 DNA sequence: TGTGCCACCAGTCCCGGGACAGGGGCGATCACTGAAGCTTTCTTT.

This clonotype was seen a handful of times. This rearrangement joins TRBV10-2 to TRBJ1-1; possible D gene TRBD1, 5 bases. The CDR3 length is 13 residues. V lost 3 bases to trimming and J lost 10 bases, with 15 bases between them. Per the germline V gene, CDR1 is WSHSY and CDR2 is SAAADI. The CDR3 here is CASSDQGRGSAFF. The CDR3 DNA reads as TGCGCCAGCAGTGATCAGGGTCGGGGCTCAGCTTTCTTT.

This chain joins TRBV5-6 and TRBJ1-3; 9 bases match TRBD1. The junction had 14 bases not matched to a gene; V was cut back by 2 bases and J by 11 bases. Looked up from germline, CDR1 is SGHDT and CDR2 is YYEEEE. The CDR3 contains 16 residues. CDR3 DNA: TGTGCCAGCAGCTTCCGGACAGGGGTCGTCCAAGGGCCCATATATTTT. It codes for CASSFRTGVVQGPIYF.